These T cell receptor beta chains were read from a single sample in a study of beta chain features in type 1 diabetes. Using immunoSEQ multiplex PCR, the repertoire was profiled, and TCRdb retains in-frame clones only, with some absent. Of 55,000 to 85,000 clones in the sample, around 49% were seen once. The sample taken for sequencing was central memory CD4+ T cells from blood. These receptor sequences come from a man aged 30 to 45 with type 1 diabetes. The CDR3 runs from the conserved cysteine through the conserved F or W. The D gene is left open where the match is weak. A clone size is listed for some rows: how often the clone was seen (once, few, many), or a class if it is expanded.

V	size	D	J	CDR3	DNA
TRBV7-2	-	TRBD2	TRBJ2-7	CASRGRAGATYEQYF	TGTGCCAGCAGAGGACGAGCGGGGGCCACCTACGAGCAGTACTTC
TRBV4-1	few	TRBD2	TRBJ2-7	CASSQDLFAGGPLEQYF	TGCGCCAGCAGCCAAGATCTCTTTGCGGGGGGGCCCCTCGAGCAGTACTTC
TRBV29-1	few	TRBD1	TRBJ2-1	CSVEALGGYRDRAYNEQFF	TGCAGCGTTGAGGCTCTAGGGGGGTACCGGGACAGGGCCTACAATGAGCAGTTCTTC
TRBV10-3	few	TRBD1	TRBJ2-1	CAISGGQGGNNEQFF	TGTGCCATCAGTGGGGGACAGGGAGGAAACAATGAGCAGTTCTTC
TRBV11-2	-	TRBD2	TRBJ2-1	CASSSGGASSYNEQFF	TGTGCCAGCAGCTCGGGAGGGGCTAGTAGCTACAATGAGCAGTTCTTC
TRBV7-9	-	-	TRBJ2-7	CASSLAEVGALEQYF	TGTGCCAGCAGCTTAGCCGAGGTGGGGGCCCTCGAGCAGTACTTC
TRBV19	-	-	TRBJ1-3	CASSIDLRGRSGNTIYF	TGTGCCAGTAGTATAGACCTACGGGGTAGGTCTGGAAACACCATATATTTT
TRBV10-3	few	-	TRBJ1-1	CATRGNTEAFF	TGTGCCACCCGCGGGAACACTGAAGCTTTCTTT
TRBV29-1	-	-	TRBJ1-5	CSATEAQHF	TGCAGCGCGACGGAGGCCCAGCATTTT
TRBV1	-	-	TRBJ2-7	CTSSQVIGQGQSYEQYF	TGCACCAGCAGCCAAGTTATAGGACAGGGGCAATCCTACGAGCAGTACTTC
TRBV7-2	few	TRBD2	TRBJ2-3	CASTQGVAGVADTQYF	TGTGCCAGCACCCAGGGGGTAGCGGGAGTCGCAGATACGCAGTATTTT
TRBV7-9	-	-	TRBJ2-1	CASSLVVAENEQFF	TGTGCCAGCAGCTTAGTCGTAGCGGAGAATGAGCAGTTCTTC
TRBV21-1	-	-	TRBJ2-4	CASSKEENREPFLAKNIQYF	TGTGCCAGCAGCAAAGAGGAGAACAGGGAGCCCTTTCTAGCCAAAAACATTCAGTACTTC
TRBV7-9	few	TRBD2	TRBJ2-5	CASSLSGGQRETQYF	TGTGCCAGCAGCTTATCGGGGGGGCAGAGAGAGACCCAGTACTTC
TRBV6-5	-	-	TRBJ2-1	CASSYGSRGRRIF	TGTGCCAGCAGTTACGGATCAAGAGGAAGGAGGATCTTC
TRBV7-8	few	TRBD1	TRBJ2-7	CASSQGQGTYEQYF	TGTGCCAGCAGCCAGGGACAGGGGACGTACGAGCAGTACTTC
TRBV6-1	few	-	TRBJ1-1	CASSRSRLNTEAFF	TGTGCCAGCAGTCGGTCGCGGCTGAACACTGAAGCTTTCTTT
TRBV27	-	-	TRBJ1-4	CASSRTADPTNEKLFF	TGTGCCAGCAGTAGGACAGCAGATCCAACTAATGAAAAACTGTTTTTT
TRBV28	once	-	TRBJ1-1	CASSLGGPNTEAFF	TGTGCCAGCAGTTTAGGGGGCCCGAACACTGAAGCTTTCTTT
TRBV11-2	few	TRBD2	TRBJ2-3	CASSLALAGGPDTQYF	TGTGCCAGCAGCTTAGCCCTAGCGGGAGGTCCAGATACGCAGTATTTT
TRBV9	-	-	TRBJ1-2	CASSVGADYGYTF	TGTGCCAGCAGCGTAGGGGCCGACTATGGCTACACCTTC
TRBV4-2	few	TRBD1	TRBJ2-7	CASSQSTGGINEQYF	TGTGCCAGCAGCCAGTCGACAGGGGGCATCAACGAGCAGTACTTC
TRBV30	-	TRBD2	TRBJ2-3	CAWSVHSGGRTDTQYF	TGTGCCTGGAGTGTCCATAGCGGGGGGCGTACAGATACGCAGTATTTT